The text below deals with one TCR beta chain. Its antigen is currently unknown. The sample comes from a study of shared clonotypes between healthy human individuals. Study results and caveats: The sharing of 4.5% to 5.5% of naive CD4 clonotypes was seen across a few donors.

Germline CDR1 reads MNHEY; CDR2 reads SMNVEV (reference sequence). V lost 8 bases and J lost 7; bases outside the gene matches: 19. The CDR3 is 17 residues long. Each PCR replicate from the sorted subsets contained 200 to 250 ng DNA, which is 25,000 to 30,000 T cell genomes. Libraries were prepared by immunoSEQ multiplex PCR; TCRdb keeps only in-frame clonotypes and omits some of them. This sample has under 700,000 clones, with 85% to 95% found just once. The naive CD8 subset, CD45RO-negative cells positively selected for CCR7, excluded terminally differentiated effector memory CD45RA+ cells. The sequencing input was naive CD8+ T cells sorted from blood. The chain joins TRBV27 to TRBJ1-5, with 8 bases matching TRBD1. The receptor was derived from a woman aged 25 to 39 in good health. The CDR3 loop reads CASSRGGGWTGNQPQHF. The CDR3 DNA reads TGTGCCAGCTCCCGGGGAGGGGGGTGGACAGGGAACCAGCCCCAGCATTTT.